Below, one TCR beta chain is given with its context. This sample is drawn from a study of blood T cell repertoires in COVID-19. About the study: Italy, Spain and the United States were the sources of the convalescent and acute COVID-19 samples. PBMCs, B-cell-depleted T cells, or T cells provided the cDNA or gDNA that made up the material.

Authors' data handling: The authors estimated nucleated cell counts from reference gene primer amplification. The protocol was immunoSEQ multiplex PCR, while the TCRdb copy is restricted to in-frame clones and leaves out a portion. That table gives V, J and clone size, and the DNA gave D and trimming. The sample consists of hundreds of thousands of clones, around nine tenths of them appearing once. In germline, CDR1 is ENHRY, CDR2 SYGVKD. Trimming pared 4 bases from V and 2 bases from J, leaving 8 bases between. The CDR3 runs 13 residues. This TCR derives from an older woman who had recovered from COVID-19. This chain links TRBV10-3 with TRBJ2-5; no clear D gene. What was sequenced was peripheral blood. CDR3 region: CAISGQEQETQYF. The DNA for the CDR3 is TGTGCCATCAGTGGGCAGGAACAAGAGACCCAGTACTTC.